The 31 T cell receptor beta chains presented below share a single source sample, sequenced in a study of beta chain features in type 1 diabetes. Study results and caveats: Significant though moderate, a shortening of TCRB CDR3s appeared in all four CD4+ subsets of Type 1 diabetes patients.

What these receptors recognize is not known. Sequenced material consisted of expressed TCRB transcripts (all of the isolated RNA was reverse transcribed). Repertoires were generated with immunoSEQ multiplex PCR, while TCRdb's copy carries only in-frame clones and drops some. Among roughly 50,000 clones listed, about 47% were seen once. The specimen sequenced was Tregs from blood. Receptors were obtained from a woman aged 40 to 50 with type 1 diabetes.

The CDR3 is CAISATDTQYF. Written as DNA, the CDR3 is TGTGCCATCAGTGCGACAGATACGCAGTATTTT. The chain combines TRBV10-3 with TRBJ2-3, with D hard to call. Germline-derived CDR1 and CDR2 are ENHRY and SYGVKD. This CDR3 spans 11 amino acids. Trimming pared 4 bases from V and 3 bases from J, leaving 2 bases between.

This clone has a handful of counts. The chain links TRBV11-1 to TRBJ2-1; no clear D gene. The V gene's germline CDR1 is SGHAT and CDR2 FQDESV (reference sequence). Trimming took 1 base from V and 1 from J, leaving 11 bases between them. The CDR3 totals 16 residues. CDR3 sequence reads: CASSLVAKESYNEQFF. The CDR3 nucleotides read TGTGCCAGCAGCTTAGTGGCAAAAGAATCCTACAATGAGCAGTTCTTC.

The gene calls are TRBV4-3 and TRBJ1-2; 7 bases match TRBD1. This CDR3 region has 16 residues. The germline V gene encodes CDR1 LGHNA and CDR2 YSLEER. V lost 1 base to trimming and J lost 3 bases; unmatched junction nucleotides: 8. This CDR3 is CASSQGGGAGDYGYTF. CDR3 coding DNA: TGCGCCAGCAGCCAAGGAGGGGGCGCCGGGGACTATGGCTACACCTTC.

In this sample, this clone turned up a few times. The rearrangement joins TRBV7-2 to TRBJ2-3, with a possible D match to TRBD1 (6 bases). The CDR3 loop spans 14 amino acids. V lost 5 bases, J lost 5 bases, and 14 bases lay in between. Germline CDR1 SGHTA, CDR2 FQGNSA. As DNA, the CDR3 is TGTGCCAGCAGCCAACACAGGGTGCGAGATACGCAGTATTTT. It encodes CASSQHRVRDTQYF.

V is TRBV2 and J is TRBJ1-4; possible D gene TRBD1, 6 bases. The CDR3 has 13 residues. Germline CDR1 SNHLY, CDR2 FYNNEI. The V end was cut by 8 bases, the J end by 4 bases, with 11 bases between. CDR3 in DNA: TGTGCCAGCCTCGGACAGCTTAATGAAAAACTGTTTTTT. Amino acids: CASLGQLNEKLFF.

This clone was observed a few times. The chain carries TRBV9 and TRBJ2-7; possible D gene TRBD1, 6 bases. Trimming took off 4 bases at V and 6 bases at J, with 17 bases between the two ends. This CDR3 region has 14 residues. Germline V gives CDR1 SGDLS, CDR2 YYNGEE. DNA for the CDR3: TGTGCCAGCAGCAATACAGGGACGTCCCTCGAGCAGTACTTC. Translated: CASSNTGTSLEQYF.

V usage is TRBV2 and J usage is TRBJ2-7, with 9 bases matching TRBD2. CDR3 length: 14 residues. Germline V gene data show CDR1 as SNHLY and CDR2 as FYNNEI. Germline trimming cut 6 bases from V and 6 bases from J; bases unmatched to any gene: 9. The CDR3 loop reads CASRRSGRIGEQYF. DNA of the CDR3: TGTGCCAGCAGAAGGAGCGGGAGGATAGGCGAGCAGTACTTC.

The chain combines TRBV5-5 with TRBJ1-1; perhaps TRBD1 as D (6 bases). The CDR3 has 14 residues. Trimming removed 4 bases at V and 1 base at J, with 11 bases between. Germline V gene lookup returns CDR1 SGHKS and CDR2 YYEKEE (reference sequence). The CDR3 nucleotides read TGTGCCAGCAGCCCTGGCAGGGGGAACACTGAAGCTTTCTTT. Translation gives CASSPGRGNTEAFF. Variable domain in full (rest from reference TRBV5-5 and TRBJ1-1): DAGVTQSPTHLIKTRGQQVTLRCSPISGHKSVSWYQQVLGQGPQFIFQYYEKEERGRGNFPDRFSARQFPNYSSELNVNALLLGDSALYLCASSPGRGNTEAFFGQGTRLTVV.

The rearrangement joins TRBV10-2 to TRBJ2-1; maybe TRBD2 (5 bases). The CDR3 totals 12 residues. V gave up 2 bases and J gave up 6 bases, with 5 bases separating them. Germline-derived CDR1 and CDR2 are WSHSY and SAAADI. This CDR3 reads CASSEGSNEQFF. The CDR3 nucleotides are TGCGCCAGCAGTGAGGGGAGCAATGAGCAGTTCTTC.

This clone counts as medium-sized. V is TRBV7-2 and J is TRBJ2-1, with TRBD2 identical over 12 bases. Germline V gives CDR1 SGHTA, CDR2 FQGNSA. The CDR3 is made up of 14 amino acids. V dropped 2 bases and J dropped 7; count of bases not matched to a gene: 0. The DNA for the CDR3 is TGTGCCAGCAGCTTACTAGCGGGAGGGAATGAGCAGTTCTTC. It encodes CASSLLAGGNEQFF.

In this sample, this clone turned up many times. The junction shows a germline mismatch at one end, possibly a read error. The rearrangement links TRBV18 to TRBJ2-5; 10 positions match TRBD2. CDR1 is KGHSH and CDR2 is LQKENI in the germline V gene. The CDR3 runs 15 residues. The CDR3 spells CASSPPGLASETQYF. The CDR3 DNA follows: TGTGCCAGCTCGCCACCGGGACTAGCGTCAGAGACCCAGTACTTC. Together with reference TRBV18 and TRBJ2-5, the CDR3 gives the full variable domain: NAGVMQNPRHLVRRRGQEARLRCSPMKGHSHVYWYRQLPEEGLKFMVYLQKENIIDESGMPKERFSAEFPKEGPSILRIQQVVRGDSAAYFCASSPPGLASETQYFGPGTRLLVL.

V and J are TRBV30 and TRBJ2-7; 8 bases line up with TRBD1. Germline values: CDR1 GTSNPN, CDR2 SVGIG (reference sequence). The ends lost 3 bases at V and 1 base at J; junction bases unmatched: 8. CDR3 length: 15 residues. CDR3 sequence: CAWRELGTGSYEQYF. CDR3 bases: TGTGCCTGGAGGGAACTCGGGACAGGTTCCTACGAGCAGTACTTC.

CDR3 sequence reads: CASSPPSGLEQYF. Here the CDR3 DNA reads TGTGCCAGCAGCCCTCCTAGCGGACTAGAGCAGTACTTC. V and J are TRBV4-2 and TRBJ2-7, with TRBD2 matching 7 bases. Trimming at V came to 4 bases and at J to 7 bases, leaving 7 bases not matched to a gene. This CDR3 comprises 13 residues. Germline CDR1 is LGHNA and CDR2 is YNFKEQ.

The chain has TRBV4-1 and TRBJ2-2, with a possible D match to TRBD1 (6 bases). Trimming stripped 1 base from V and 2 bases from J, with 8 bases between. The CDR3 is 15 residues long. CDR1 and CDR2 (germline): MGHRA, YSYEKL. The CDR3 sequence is CASSQGTANTGELFF. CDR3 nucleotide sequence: TGCGCCAGCAGCCAAGGGACAGCCAACACCGGGGAGCTGTTTTTT.

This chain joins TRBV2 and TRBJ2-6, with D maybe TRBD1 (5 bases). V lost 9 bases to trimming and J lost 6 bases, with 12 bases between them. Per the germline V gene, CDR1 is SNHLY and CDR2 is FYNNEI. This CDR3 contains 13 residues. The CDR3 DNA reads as TGTGCCAGTAGAGCAGGGTTGGCCAACGTCCTGACTTTC. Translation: CASRAGLANVLTF. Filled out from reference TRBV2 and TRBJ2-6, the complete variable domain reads EPEVTQTPSHQVTQMGQEVILRCVPISNHLYFYWYRQILGQKVEFLVSFYNNEISEKSEIFDDQFSVERPDGSNFTLKIRSTKLEDSAMYFCASRAGLANVLTFGAGSRLTVL.

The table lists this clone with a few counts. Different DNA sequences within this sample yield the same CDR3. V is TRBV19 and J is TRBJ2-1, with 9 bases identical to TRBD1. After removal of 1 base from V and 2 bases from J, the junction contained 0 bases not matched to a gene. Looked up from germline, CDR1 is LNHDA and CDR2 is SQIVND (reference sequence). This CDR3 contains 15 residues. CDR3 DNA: TGTGCCAGTAGTATAGGGACAGGGGCCTACAATGAGCAGTTCTTC. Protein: CASSIGTGAYNEQFF.

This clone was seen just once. As DNA, the CDR3 is TGTGCCAGCAGTTATCTAGGGACGGGGGGAGTAGGTGAAGCTTTCTTT. Translated: CASSYLGTGGVGEAFF. The chain links TRBV28 to TRBJ1-1; a weak D match, TRBD1 (5 bases). CDR3 size: 16 residues. V lost 4 bases to trimming and J lost 7 bases, with 22 bases between them. Germline-derived CDR1 and CDR2 are MDHEN and SYDVKM.

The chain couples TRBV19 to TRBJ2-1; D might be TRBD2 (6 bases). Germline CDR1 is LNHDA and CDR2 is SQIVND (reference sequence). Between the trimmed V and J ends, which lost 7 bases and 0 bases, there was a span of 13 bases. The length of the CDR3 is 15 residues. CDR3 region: CASTPTRSSYNEQFF. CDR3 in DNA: TGTGCCAGTACCCCGACTAGGAGCTCCTACAATGAGCAGTTCTTC.

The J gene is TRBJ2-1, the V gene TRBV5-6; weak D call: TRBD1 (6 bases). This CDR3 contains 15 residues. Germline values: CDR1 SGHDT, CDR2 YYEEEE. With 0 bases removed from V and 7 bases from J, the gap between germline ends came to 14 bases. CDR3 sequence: CASSLVTGFVNEQFF. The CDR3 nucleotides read TGTGCCAGCAGCTTGGTAACAGGGTTTGTGAATGAGCAGTTCTTC.

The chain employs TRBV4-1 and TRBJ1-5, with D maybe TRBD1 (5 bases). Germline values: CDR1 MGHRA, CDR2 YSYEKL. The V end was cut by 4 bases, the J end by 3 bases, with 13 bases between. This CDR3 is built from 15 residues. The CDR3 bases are TGCGCCAGCAGCCCCCGACAGCGTCCCAATCAGCCCCAGCATTTT. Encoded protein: CASSPRQRPNQPQHF.

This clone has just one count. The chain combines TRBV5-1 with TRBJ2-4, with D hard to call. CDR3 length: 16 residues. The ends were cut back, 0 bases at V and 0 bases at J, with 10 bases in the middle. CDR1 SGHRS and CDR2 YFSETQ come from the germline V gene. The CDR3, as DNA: TGCGCCAGCAGCTTGGTCGGGTCCTTAGCCAAAAACATTCAGTACTTC. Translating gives CASSLVGSLAKNIQYF.

The CDR3 region is CASRRARGTYEQYF. The CDR3 DNA reads TGTGCCAGCCGACGGGCAAGAGGGACCTACGAGCAGTACTTC. The rearrangement uses TRBV6-5 and TRBJ2-7, with D perhaps TRBD2 (5 bases). Germline V gene data show CDR1 as MNHEY and CDR2 as SVGAGI. With 8 bases removed from V and 2 bases from J, the gap between germline ends came to 16 bases. The CDR3 contains 14 residues.

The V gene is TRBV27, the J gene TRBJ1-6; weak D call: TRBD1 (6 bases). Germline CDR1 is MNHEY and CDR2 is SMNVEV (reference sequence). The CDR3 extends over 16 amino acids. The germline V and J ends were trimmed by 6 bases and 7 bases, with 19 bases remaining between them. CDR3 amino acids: CASSEPQGLRNSPLHF. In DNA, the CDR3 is TGTGCCAGCAGCGAACCGCAGGGGCTGAGGAATTCACCCCTCCACTTT.

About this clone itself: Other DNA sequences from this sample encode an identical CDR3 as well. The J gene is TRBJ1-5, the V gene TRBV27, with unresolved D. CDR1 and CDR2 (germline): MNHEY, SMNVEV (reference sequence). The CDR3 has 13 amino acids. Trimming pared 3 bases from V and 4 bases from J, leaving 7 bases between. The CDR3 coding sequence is TGTGCCAGCAGTTTTTCGGGTAATCAGCCCCAGCATTTT. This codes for CASSFSGNQPQHF.

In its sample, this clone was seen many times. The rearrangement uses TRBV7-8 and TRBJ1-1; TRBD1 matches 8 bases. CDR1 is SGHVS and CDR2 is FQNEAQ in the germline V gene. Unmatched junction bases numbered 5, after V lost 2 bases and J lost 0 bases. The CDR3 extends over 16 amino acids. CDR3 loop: CASSLIAGGMNTEAFF. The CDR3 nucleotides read TGTGCCAGCAGCTTAATCGCAGGGGGCATGAACACTGAAGCTTTCTTT.

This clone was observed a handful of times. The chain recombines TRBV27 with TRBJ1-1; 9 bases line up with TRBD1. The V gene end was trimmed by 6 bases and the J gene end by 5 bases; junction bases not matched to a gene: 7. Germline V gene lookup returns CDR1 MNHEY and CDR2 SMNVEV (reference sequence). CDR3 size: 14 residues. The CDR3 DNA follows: TGTGCCAGCAGCGGACAGGGGAGAGGGACTGAAGCTTTCTTT. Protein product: CASSGQGRGTEAFF.

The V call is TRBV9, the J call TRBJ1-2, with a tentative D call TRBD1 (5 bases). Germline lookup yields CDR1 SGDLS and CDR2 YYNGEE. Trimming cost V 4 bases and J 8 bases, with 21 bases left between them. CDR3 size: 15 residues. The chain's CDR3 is CASSLRVGGLDGYTF. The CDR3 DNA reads TGTGCCAGCAGCTTACGCGTCGGGGGACTAGACGGCTACACCTTC. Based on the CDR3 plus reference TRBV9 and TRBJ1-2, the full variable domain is DSGVTQTPKHLITATGQRVTLRCSPRSGDLSVYWYQQSLDQGLQFLIQYYNGEERAKGNILERFSAQQFPDLHSELNLSSLELGDSALYFCASSLRVGGLDGYTFGSGTRLTVV.

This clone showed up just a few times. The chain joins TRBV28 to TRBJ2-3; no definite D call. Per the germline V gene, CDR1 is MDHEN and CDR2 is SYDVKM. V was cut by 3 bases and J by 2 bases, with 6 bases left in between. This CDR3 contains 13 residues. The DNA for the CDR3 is TGTGCCAGCAGTTTGTCTACCACAGATACGCAGTATTTT. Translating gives CASSLSTTDTQYF.

CDR3 protein: CASSSTSRSYEQYF. Written as DNA, the CDR3 is TGTGCCAGCTCCTCGACTAGCCGATCCTACGAGCAGTACTTC. The rearrangement uses TRBV27 and TRBJ2-7; 7 bases are shared with TRBD2. The CDR3 totals 14 residues. Trimming cost V 8 bases and J 1 base; bases outside gene matches: 8. From germline, CDR1 is MNHEY and CDR2 SMNVEV (reference sequence).

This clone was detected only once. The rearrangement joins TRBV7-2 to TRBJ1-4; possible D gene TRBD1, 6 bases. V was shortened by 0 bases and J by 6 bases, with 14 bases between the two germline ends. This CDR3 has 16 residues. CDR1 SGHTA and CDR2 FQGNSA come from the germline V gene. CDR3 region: CASSLASGGAYEKLFF. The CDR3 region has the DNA TGTGCCAGCAGCTTAGCGTCGGGGGGCGCGTATGAAAAACTGTTTTTT.

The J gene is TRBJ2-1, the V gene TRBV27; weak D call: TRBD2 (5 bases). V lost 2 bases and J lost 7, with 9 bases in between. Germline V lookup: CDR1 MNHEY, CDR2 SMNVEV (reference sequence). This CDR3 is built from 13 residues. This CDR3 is CASSLEGRNEQFF. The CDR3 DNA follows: TGTGCCAGCAGTTTAGAGGGTCGAAATGAGCAGTTCTTC.